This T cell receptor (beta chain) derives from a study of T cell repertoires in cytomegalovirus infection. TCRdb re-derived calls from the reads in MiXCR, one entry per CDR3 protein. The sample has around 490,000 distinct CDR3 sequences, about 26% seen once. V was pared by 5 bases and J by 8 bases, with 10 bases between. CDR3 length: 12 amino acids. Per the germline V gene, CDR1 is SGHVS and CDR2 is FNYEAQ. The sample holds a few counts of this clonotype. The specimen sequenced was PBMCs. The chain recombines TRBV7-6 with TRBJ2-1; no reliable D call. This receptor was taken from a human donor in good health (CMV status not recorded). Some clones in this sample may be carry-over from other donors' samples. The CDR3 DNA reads TGTGCCAGCAGCCGTACTATGGATGAGCAGTTCTTC. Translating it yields CASSRTMDEQFF.